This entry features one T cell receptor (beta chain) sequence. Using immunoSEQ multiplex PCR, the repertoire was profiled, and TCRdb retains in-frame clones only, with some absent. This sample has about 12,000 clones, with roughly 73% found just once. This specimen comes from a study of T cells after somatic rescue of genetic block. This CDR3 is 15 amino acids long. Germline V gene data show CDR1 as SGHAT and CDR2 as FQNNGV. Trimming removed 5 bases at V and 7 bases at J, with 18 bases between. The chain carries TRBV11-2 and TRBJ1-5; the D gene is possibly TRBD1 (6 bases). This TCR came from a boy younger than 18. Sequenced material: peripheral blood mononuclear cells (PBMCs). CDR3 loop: CASSLSLGRGQPQHF. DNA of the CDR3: TGTGCCAGCAGCCTTAGCCTAGGGAGGGGGCAGCCCCAGCATTTT.